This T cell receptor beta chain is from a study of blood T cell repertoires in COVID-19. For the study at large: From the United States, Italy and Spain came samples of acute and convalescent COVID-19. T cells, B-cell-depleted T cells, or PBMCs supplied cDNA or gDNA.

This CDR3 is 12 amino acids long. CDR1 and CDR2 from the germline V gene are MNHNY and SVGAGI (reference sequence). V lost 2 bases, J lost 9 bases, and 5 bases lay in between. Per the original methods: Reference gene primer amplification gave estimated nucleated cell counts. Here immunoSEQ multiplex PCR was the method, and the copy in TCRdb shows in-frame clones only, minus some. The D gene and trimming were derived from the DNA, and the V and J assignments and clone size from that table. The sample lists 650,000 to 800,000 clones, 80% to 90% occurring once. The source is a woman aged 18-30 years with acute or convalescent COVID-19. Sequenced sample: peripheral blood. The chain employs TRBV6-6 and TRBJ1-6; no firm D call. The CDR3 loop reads CASSYESSPLHF. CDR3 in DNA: TGTGCCAGCAGTTACGAGAGTTCACCCCTCCACTTT.